The sequence of this TCR beta chain was determined in a study of Tregs in tolerant kidney transplant recipients. Across the study: Mixed chimerism was transient after nonmyeloablative marrow transplants from related graft donors.

Clones were read by immunoSEQ multiplex PCR, and TCRdb kept only the in-frame ones, dropping some. In the table there are nearly 95,000 clones, approximately 94% of which are singletons. Unstimulated Tregs (CD4+CD25+CD127-) and CD4+CD25- non-Tregs were sorted from PBMCs. Of note for this clone: The antigen remains unidentified.

Study-wide points: Some patients' samples used different primers over time, so nucleotide sequences weren't comparable.

The J segment lost 6 bases and the V segment lost 4 bases, leaving 7 bases of the junction unmatched. The CDR3 spans 16 residues. Germline values: CDR1 SGHRS, CDR2 YFSETQ. The rearrangement links TRBV5-1 to TRBJ2-3; 14 nucleotides agree with TRBD2. The clonotype originates from a human donor who received a combined kidney and bone marrow transplant. The sample was CD4+ T cells from blood, taken before the transplant. As DNA, the CDR3 is TGCGCCAGCAGCGGCGGGACTAGCGGGAGCTTGGATACGCAGTATTTT. This sequence encodes CASSGGTSGSLDTQYF.